The text below deals with one TCR beta chain. This clonotype has a count of ten or more. The specificity of this receptor is unknown. No quality values exist for individual bases; no much larger clone is one base distant. The data belong to a study of T cells in Graves' hyperthyroidism and ophthalmopathy (dated by TCRdb to between 2018 and 2021). With respect to the entire study: Peripheral blood was sampled at the time of initial diagnosis, prior to any treatment. For training and testing, the 100 or so patients in the discovery cohort were randomly divided in a 7:3 ratio. An independent validation cohort of under 20 hyperthyroidism patients and about 15 patients who later progressed to ophthalmopathy tested prospective prediction of ophthalmopathy. TCR Vbeta CDR3 sequencing of approximately 140 peripheral blood samples (43 ophthalmopathy, about 74 hyperthyroidism and around 17 progressor patients) is reported in the paper. To identify distinguishing TCR V-J signatures, a discovery cohort of about 95 patients was used, comprising some 45 with Graves' ophthalmopathy and 57 with stable Graves' hyperthyroidism. After sampling, hyperthyroidism patients received methimazole starting at 30 mg daily, and ophthalmopathy patients received high-dose intravenous methylprednisolone. Thyroid tissue and blood T-cell repertoires from roughly 6 Graves' hyperthyroidism patients were also compared in the study.

The full study reports these points: Sample size was not statistically predetermined, and blinding of investigators to group allocation was not performed. Blood samples also contained most of the expanded thyroid clonotypes (frequency above 0.001), which suggests that blood repertoires may reflect thyroid immune responses. A model built on a 13 V-J signature distinguished ophthalmopathy from stable hyperthyroidism, reaching around 90% sensitivity and 81.08% specificity in cross-validation and 80%/75% in testing. During validation, the model predicted progression to ophthalmopathy a median of around 7 months ahead of onset, with 70.59% sensitivity and 72.22% specificity.

Ophthalmopathy patients had moderately to severely active disease, with a Clinical Activity Score of 3 or more, a NOSPECS grade of 4 or more, and a disease duration of less than 3 months. Patients with uncontrolled infections, other autoimmune diseases, pregnancy or lactation were excluded. Diagnoses relied on clinical symptoms, serum thyroxine and TRAb, thyroid ultrasound and orbital computed tomography. PBMCs were isolated from more than 8 ml of fresh peripheral blood by Ficoll-Paque density gradient centrifugation. Total RNA was extracted with Trizol reagent, and quality was checked on an Agilent 2100 Bioanalyzer. Amplification of TCR beta CDR3 regions was carried out from RNA transcripts. The first round of RT-PCR for the TCR CDR3 was performed with the HTBI primer set and the Qiagen OneStep RT-PCR kit. A second multiplex PCR round built the libraries, followed by size selection and purification. Paired-end sequencing of the libraries was performed with 100 bp reads on an Illumina HiSeq2000. Per the source publication's procedure: SOAPnuke was used to process the raw data, with reads discarded if the reads contained adapters or uncalled bases, had a mean Phred below 15, or lacked an exact constant-primer or identifier match. High-quality paired reads were merged using COPE v1.2.5, and each unique nucleotide sequence was defined as a clonotype. MiTCR v1.1 was used to align clonotypes to the IMGT TRBV, TRBD and TRBJ reference segments. The analysis was restricted to V-J combinations with a frequency above 0.0001, which together covered about 99% of the repertoires. A TCS score was defined as the ratio between F50 (clonal expansion) and ExV (chaos), using BLOSUM62-based TCRdist between CDR3 peptides within each V-J. Welch's t-statistics and random forest reduced roughly 500 V-J features to 13, which were used in a naive Bayes classifier (R e1071). TCRdb passed the public sequencing reads through fastp at Q25 and MiXCR, retaining productive beta sequences. Rows matching on CDR3 protein sequence are summarized as one entry with the most common DNA and genes. TCRdb, not the original authors, processed these V and J calls. Within this sample are about 600,000 distinct CDR3 sequences, with 13% to 15% of them counted one time only. The leading ten clones occupy 6.5% to 9% of the sample.

V gives up 2 bases and J gives up 2 bases, and the segment between their germline ends measures 14 bases. The CDR3, from cysteine to phenylalanine, totals 16 residues. The sequence is cut down to CDR3 DNA, 48 bases in frame from base 1. CDR1 and CDR2, looked up from the germline V gene (reference sequence), are MNHEY and SMNVEV. The chain couples TRBV27 to TRBJ2-3; the D gene is tentatively TRBD1 or TRBD2, each matching 5 bases. The sequence derives from a woman under 30 with Graves' ophthalmopathy. The specimen was blood. The nucleotide sequence reads TGTGCCAGCAGTTTAAGGGCAGGGAGAATCACAGATACGCAGTATTTT. It encodes CASSLRAGRITDTQYF.